The entry below gives a single T cell receptor (beta chain) sequence along with its context. Its antigen is still unknown. Every isolated RNA sample was fully reverse transcribed, so sequencing captured expressed TCRB transcripts. Samples of naive, central memory and regulatory T cells yielded a mean of around 3.8 million reads. Clones were sequenced by immunoSEQ multiplex PCR, and TCRdb holds only the in-frame ones, with some missing. The top ten hold approximately 6.7% of the sample, which has about 320,000 clones, 13% to 15% seen once. This specimen belongs to a study of beta chain features in type 1 diabetes. Study-wide results and caveats: Significant though moderate, a shortening of TCRB CDR3s appeared in all four CD4+ subsets of Type 1 diabetes patients. PCR might favor shorter templates, but any such skew would affect patients and controls equally. Individuals with type 1 diabetes displayed fewer insertions and more deletions at VDJ junctions.

The V end lost 0 bases, the J end lost 10 bases, and 16 bases lay between the germline ends. Germline CDR1 is SEHNR and CDR2 is FQNEAQ (reference sequence). The CDR3 sequence is 15 residues long. This clonotype originated in a man between 25 and 39 years old in good health. Material: central memory CD4+ T cells from blood. The chain recombines TRBV7-9 with TRBJ2-1; D may be TRBD1 or TRBD2 (6 bases each). CDR3 in amino acids: CASSLAGAAGSEQFF. CDR3 DNA sequence: TGTGCCAGCAGCTTAGCGGGGGCCGCCGGGAGCGAGCAGTTCTTC.